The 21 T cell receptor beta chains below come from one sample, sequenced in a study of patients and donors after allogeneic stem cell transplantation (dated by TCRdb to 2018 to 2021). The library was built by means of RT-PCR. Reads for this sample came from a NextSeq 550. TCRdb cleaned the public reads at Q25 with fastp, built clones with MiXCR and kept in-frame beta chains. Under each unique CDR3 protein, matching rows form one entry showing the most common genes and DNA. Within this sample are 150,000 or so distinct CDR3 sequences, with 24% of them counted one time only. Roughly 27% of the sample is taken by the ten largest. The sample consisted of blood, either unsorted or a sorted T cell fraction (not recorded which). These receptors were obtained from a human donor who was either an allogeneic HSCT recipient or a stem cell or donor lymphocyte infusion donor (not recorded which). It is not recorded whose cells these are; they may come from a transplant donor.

For the CDR3, the DNA is TGCGCCAGCAGCCAAGAGCCCCCTGAAGCGGGAGTCTTATACGAGCAGTACTTC. Translated, it gives CASSQEPPEAGVLYEQYF. V usage is TRBV4-3 and J usage is TRBJ2-7, with 8 bases aligning to TRBD2. The CDR3 covers 18 residues. Germline CDR1 and CDR2: LGHNA and YSLEER. V lost 0 bases and J lost 4; bases outside the gene matches: 14.

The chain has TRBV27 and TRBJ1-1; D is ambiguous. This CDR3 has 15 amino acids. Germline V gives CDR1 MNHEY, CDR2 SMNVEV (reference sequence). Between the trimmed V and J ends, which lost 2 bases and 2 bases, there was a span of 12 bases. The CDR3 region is CASSLISRVNTEAFF. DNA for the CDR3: TGTGCCAGCAGTTTAATTTCTCGGGTAAACACTGAAGCTTTCTTT.

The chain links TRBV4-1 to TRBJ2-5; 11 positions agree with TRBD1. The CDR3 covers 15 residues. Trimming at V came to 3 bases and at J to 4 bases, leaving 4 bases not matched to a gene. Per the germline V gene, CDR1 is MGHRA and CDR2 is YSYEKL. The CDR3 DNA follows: TGCGCCAGCAGCCAGGACAGGGGGCGAAGAGAGACCCAGTACTTC. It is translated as CASSQDRGRRETQYF.

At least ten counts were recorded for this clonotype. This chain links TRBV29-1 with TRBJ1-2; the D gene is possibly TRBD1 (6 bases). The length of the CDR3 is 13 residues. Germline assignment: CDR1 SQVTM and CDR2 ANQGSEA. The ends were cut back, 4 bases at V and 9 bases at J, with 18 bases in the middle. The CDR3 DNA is TGCAGCGTTGGGGGGCGGGTTCCGGTCAGCTACACCTTC. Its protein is CSVGGRVPVSYTF.

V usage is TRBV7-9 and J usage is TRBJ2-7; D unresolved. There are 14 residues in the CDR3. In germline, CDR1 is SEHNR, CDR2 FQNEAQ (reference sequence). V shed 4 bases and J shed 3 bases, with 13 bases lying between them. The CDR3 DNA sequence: TGTGCCAGCAGCTCAACCGGGCCCGACTACGAGCAGTACTTC. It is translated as CASSSTGPDYEQYF. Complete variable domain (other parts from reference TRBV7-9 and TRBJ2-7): DTGVSQNPRHKITKRGQNVTFRCDPISEHNRLYWYRQTLGQGPEFLTYFQNEAQLEKSRLLSDRFSAERPKGSFSTLEIQRTEQGDSAMYLCASSSTGPDYEQYFGPGTRLTVT.

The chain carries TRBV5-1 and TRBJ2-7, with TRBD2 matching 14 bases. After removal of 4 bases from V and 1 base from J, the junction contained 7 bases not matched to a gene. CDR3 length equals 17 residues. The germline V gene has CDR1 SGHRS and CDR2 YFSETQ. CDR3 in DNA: TGCGCCAGCAGCACCGGGACTAGCGGGGGCCTTTCCTACGAGCAGTACTTC. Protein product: CASSTGTSGGLSYEQYF.

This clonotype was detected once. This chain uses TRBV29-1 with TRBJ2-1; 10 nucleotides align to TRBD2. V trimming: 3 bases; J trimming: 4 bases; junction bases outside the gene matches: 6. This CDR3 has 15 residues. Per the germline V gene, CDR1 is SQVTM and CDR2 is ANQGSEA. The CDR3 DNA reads TGCAGCGTTGAGGCTAGCGGGGGAAGGTACAATGAGCAGTTCTTC. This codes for CSVEASGGRYNEQFF.

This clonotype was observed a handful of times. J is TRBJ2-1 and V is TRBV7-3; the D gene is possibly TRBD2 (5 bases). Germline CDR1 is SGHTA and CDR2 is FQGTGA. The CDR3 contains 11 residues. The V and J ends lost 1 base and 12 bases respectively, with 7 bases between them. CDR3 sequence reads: CASSLNGVQFF. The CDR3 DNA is TGTGCCAGCAGCTTAAACGGGGTGCAGTTCTTC.

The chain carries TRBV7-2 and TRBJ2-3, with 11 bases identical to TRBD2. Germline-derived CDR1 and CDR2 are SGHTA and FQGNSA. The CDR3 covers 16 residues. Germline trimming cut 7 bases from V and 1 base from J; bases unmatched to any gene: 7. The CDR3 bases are TGTGCCAGCAACAAACTAGCGGGAGCGGGCACAGATACGCAGTATTTT. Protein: CASNKLAGAGTDTQYF.

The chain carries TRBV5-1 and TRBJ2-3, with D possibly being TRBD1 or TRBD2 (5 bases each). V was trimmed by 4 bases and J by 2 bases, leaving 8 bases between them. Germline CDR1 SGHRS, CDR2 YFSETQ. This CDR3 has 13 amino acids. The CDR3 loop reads CASSAGTTDTQYF. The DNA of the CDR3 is TGCGCCAGCAGCGCTGGGACCACAGATACGCAGTATTTT.

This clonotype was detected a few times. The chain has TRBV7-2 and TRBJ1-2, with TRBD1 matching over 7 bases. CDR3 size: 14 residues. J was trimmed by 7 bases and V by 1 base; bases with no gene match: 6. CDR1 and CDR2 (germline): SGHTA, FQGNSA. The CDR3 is CASSLDPTGPGYTF. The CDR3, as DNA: TGTGCCAGCAGCTTAGACCCGACAGGGCCTGGCTACACCTTC.

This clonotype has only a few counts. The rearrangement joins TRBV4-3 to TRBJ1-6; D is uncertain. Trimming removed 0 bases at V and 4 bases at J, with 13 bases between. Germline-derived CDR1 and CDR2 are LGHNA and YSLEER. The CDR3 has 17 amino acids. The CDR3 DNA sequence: TGCGCCAGCAGCCAAGACCCCCGCCGGGGTTATAATTCACCCCTCCACTTT. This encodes CASSQDPRRGYNSPLHF.

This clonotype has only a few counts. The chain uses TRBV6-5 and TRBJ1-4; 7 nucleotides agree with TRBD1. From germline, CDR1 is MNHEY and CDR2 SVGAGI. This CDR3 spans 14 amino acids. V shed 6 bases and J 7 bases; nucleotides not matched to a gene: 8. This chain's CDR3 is CASSPDRAGEKLFF. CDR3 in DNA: TGTGCCAGCAGCCCAGACAGGGCCGGTGAAAAACTGTTTTTT.

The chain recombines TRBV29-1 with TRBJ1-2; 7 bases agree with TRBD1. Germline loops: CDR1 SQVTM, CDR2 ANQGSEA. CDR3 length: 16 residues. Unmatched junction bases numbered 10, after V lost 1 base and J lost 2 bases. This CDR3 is CSVEVFPTGVNYGYTF. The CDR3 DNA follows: TGCAGCGTTGAAGTATTCCCCACAGGGGTGAACTATGGCTACACCTTC.

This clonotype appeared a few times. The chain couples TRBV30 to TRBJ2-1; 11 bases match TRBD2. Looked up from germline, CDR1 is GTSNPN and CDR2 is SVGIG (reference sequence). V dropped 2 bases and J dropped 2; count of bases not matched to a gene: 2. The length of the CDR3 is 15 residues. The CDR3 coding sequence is TGTGCCTGGAGTTCACTAGCGGGGGCCTACAATGAGCAGTTCTTC. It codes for CAWSSLAGAYNEQFF.

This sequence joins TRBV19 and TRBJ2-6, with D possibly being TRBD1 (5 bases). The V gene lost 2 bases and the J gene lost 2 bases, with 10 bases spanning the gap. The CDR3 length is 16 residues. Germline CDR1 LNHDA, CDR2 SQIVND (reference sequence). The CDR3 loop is CASSISGLAGANVLTF. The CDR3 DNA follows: TGTGCCAGTAGTATATCAGGGTTGGCTGGGGCCAACGTCCTGACTTTC.

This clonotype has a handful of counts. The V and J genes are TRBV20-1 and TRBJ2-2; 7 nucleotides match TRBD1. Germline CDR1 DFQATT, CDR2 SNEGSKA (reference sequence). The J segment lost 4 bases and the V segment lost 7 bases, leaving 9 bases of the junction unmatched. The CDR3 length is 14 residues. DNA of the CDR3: TGCAGTGTACGACAGGGATTAGGCACCGGGGAGCTGTTTTTT. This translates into CSVRQGLGTGELFF.

The CDR3, as DNA: TGCGCCAGCAGCTTTGGCGACAACAACTATGGCTACACCTTC. This sequence encodes CASSFGDNNYGYTF. This chain connects TRBV5-1 to TRBJ1-2; the D is unclear. The CDR3 covers 14 residues. CDR1 is SGHRS and CDR2 is YFSETQ in the germline V gene. The ends were cut back, 2 bases at V and 2 bases at J, with 10 bases in the middle.

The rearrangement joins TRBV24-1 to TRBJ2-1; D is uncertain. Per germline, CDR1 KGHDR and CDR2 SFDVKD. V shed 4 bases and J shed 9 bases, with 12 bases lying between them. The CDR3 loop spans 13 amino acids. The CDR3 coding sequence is TGTGCCACCAGTGACTCATTCAAGGGTGAGCAGTTCTTC. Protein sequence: CATSDSFKGEQFF.

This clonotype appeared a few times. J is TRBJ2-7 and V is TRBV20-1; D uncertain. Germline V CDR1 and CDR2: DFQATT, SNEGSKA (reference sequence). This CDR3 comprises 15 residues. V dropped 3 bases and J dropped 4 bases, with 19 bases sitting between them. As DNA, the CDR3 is TGCAGTGCTAGGCCATCGGACCGAGGAGCGTACGAGCAGTACTTC. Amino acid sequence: CSARPSDRGAYEQYF.

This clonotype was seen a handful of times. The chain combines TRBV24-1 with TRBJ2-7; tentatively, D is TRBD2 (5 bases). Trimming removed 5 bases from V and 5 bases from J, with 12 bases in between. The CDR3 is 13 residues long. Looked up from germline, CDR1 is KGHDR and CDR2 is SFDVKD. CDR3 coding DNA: TGTGCCACCAGTGGAGGGATGTTCGACGAGCAGTACTTC. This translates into CATSGGMFDEQYF.